These 21 T cell receptor beta chains originate from one sample sequenced in a study of CD8 T cells in Susac syndrome. When the RNA was reverse transcribed, random hexamers were used with an input of about 0.5 to 1 ug. MiXCR, applied by TCRdb to the immunoSEQ multiplex PCR reads, yields one record per CDR3 protein. This sample yields about 140,000 distinct CDR3 sequences, of which around 95% are seen a single time; 0.14% belongs to the top ten. The sample taken for sequencing was CD4+ T cells from PBMCs. The receptors come from a human donor with Susac syndrome.

The chain carries TRBV20-1 and TRBJ2-3; TRBD2 matches at 10 bases. The V gene end was trimmed by 5 bases and the J gene end by 2 bases; junction bases not matched to a gene: 7. This CDR3 spans 15 amino acids. Germline assignment: CDR1 DFQATT and CDR2 SNEGSKA (reference sequence). In nucleotides, the CDR3 is TGCAGTGCTCATCACCTAGCGGGGGTCACAGATACGCAGTATTTT. It specifies CSAHHLAGVTDTQYF.

The chain couples TRBV7-3 to TRBJ1-1; TRBD1 matches 7 bases. Germline assignment: CDR1 SGHTA and CDR2 FQGTGA. CDR3 size: 13 residues. J was trimmed by 1 base and V by 10 bases; bases with no gene match: 6. The CDR3 is CATATGRNTEAFF. CDR3 coding DNA: TGTGCCACCGCGACAGGGCGGAACACTGAAGCTTTCTTT. Filled out from reference TRBV7-3 and TRBJ1-1, the complete variable domain reads GAGVSQTPSNKVTEKGKYVELRCDPISGHTALYWYRQSLGQGPEFLIYFQGTGAADDSGLPNDRFFAVRPEGSVSTLKIQRTERGDSAVYLCATATGRNTEAFFGQGTRLTVV.

The chain carries TRBV12-3 or TRBV12-4 and TRBJ1-5; tentative D call: TRBD1 (6 bases). The CDR3 extends over 14 amino acids. V was clipped by 5 bases and J by 7 bases, with 15 bases between them. The CDR3: CASSPQGRGQPQHF. The CDR3 DNA sequence: TGTGCCAGCAGTCCCCAGGGGCGCGGGCAGCCCCAGCATTTT.

The V gene is TRBV12-5, the J gene TRBJ2-5; TRBD1 matches 9 bases. Germline assignment: CDR1 LGHNT and CDR2 FRNRAP. CDR3 length: 16 residues. J gave up 7 bases and V 5 bases, and 14 bases lay outside the gene matches. The CDR3, as DNA: TGTGCTAGTGGTACGACCGACAGGGGGGCCTTTCGGACCCAGTACTTC. As protein: CASGTTDRGAFRTQYF.

The chain recombines TRBV5-1 with TRBJ2-7; 7 bases are a match to TRBD1. The ends lost 1 base at V and 3 bases at J; junction bases unmatched: 4. CDR1 and CDR2 (germline): SGHRS, YFSETQ. The length of the CDR3 is 14 residues. The CDR3 DNA is TGCGCCAGCAGCTTGTATACAGGGGACTACGAGCAGTACTTC. As protein: CASSLYTGDYEQYF.

V and J are TRBV25-1 and TRBJ2-1; 11 bases agree with TRBD1. CDR1 is MGHDK and CDR2 is SYGVNS in the germline V gene. CDR3 length: 15 residues. V shed 8 bases, J shed 5 bases, and the junction held 8 bases outside the gene matches. CDR3 protein: CASQGQGAGNNEQFF. DNA of the CDR3: TGTGCCAGCCAAGGACAGGGGGCCGGAAACAATGAGCAGTTCTTC.

This sequence joins TRBV23-1 and TRBJ1-6, with a possible D match to TRBD1 (6 bases). TRBV23-1 is noted as an ORF with a role that remains uncertain. Trimming cost V 6 bases and J 1 base, with 22 bases left between them. The CDR3 loop spans 19 amino acids. The CDR3 spells CASRKTGTTLESYNSPLHF. The CDR3 DNA reads TGCGCCAGCAGAAAAACCGGGACAACCTTGGAGTCCTATAATTCACCCCTCCACTTT.

This chain joins TRBV7-2 and TRBJ2-7, with D perhaps being TRBD1 or TRBD2 (6 bases each). The V gene's germline CDR1 is SGHTA and CDR2 FQGNSA. Trimming shortened V by 3 bases and J by 3 bases, and 15 bases separated the two germline ends. The CDR3 length is 15 residues. The CDR3 DNA reads TGTGCCAGCAGCTTGAGGCCAGGGGAGGTCTACGAGCAGTACTTC. Translating gives CASSLRPGEVYEQYF.

The chain carries TRBV30 and TRBJ1-2; D gene unclear. Germline CDR1 and CDR2: GTSNPN and SVGIG (reference sequence). V was pared by 5 bases and J by 4 bases, with 14 bases between. The CDR3 is 13 residues long. The CDR3 protein is CAWREFAGYGYTF. The CDR3 DNA follows: TGTGCCTGGCGGGAGTTTGCGGGCTATGGCTACACCTTC. Together with reference TRBV30 and TRBJ1-2, the CDR3 gives the full variable domain: SQTIHQWPATLVQPVGSPLSLECTVEGTSNPNLYWYRQAAGRGLQLLFYSVGIGQISSEVPQNLSASRPQDRQFILSSKKLLLSDSGFYLCAWREFAGYGYTFGSGTRLTVV.

This chain joins TRBV20-1 and TRBJ2-5, with D perhaps TRBD1 (7 bases). This CDR3 is 15 amino acids long. From germline, CDR1 is DFQATT and CDR2 SNEGSKA (reference sequence). V was trimmed by 5 bases and J by 5 bases, leaving 21 bases between them. CDR3 nucleotide sequence: TGCAGTGCTCGGGGTACAGGGGACTCCCGGGAGACCCAGTACTTC. Its translation is CSARGTGDSRETQYF.

This chain joins TRBV19 and TRBJ2-1; possible D gene TRBD1, 6 bases. The V and J ends lost 4 bases and 6 bases respectively, with 16 bases between them. CDR1 and CDR2 from the germline V gene are LNHDA and SQIVND (reference sequence). The CDR3 is 15 amino acids. CDR3 coding DNA: TGTGCCAGTAGTAAAAACAGGGAATACGGCAATGAGCAGTTCTTC. It yields the protein CASSKNREYGNEQFF.

The rearrangement uses TRBV29-1 and TRBJ1-2; D is undetermined. V lost 3 bases to trimming and J lost 6 bases, with 5 bases between them. The germline V gene encodes CDR1 SQVTM and CDR2 ANQGSEA. The CDR3 has 10 residues. CDR3 nucleotides: TGCAGCGTTGATCAGGATGGCTACACCTTC. Protein: CSVDQDGYTF.

This chain joins TRBV30 and TRBJ2-7; TRBD1 might be the D (5 bases). V was cut by 2 bases and J by 6 bases, with 23 bases left in between. There are 16 residues in the CDR3. Germline V gene lookup returns CDR1 GTSNPN and CDR2 SVGIG (reference sequence). The chain's CDR3 is CAWSFPPWGAGSEQYF. CDR3 coding DNA: TGTGCCTGGAGTTTCCCCCCCTGGGGCGCAGGCTCCGAGCAGTACTTC. Full variable domain (remainder filled in from reference TRBV30 and TRBJ2-7): SQTIHQWPATLVQPVGSPLSLECTVEGTSNPNLYWYRQAAGRGLQLLFYSVGIGQISSEVPQNLSASRPQDRQFILSSKKLLLSDSGFYLCAWSFPPWGAGSEQYFGPGTRLTVT.

The chain joins TRBV20-1 to TRBJ2-3; perhaps TRBD2 as D (5 bases). The CDR3 is 12 residues long. Germline V gene data show CDR1 as DFQATT and CDR2 as SNEGSKA (reference sequence). The CDR3 region has the DNA TGCAGCCGCTCCTTCGGGGTGGATACGCAGTATTTT. The encoded protein is CSRSFGVDTQYF.

The chain has TRBV12-3 or TRBV12-4 and TRBJ1-1; D gene ambiguous. The germline V and J ends were trimmed by 5 bases and 1 base, with 8 bases remaining between them. CDR3 length: 13 residues. CDR3 DNA sequence: TGTGCCAGCAGTCCCGGACGGAACACTGAAGCTTTCTTT. This gives the protein CASSPGRNTEAFF.

The rearrangement uses TRBV20-1 and TRBJ1-1; no clear D gene. The germline CDR1 and CDR2 sequences are DFQATT and SNEGSKA (reference sequence). V was cut by 1 base and J by 8 bases, with 8 bases left in between. The length of the CDR3 is 11 residues. The CDR3, as DNA: TGCAGTGCTAGAGTGCAGGCAGAAGCTTTCTTT. This gives the protein CSARVQAEAFF.

The V call is TRBV14, the J call TRBJ2-3; TRBD2 matches 10 bases. Germline-derived CDR1 and CDR2 are SGHDN and FVKESK. CDR3 size: 16 residues. Trimming took 4 bases from V and 2 from J; bases not matched to a gene: 6. The chain's CDR3 is CASSPTTSGATDTQYF. In nucleotides, the CDR3 is TGTGCCAGCAGCCCAACCACTAGCGGGGCCACAGATACGCAGTATTTT.

For the CDR3, the DNA is TGTGCCAGCAGCCATTCCGGGACATGGTACAATGAGCAGTTCTTC. Amino acids: CASSHSGTWYNEQFF. V and J are TRBV7-3 and TRBJ2-1, with a weak D call TRBD1 (6 bases). CDR1 and CDR2 from the germline V gene are SGHTA and FQGTGA. The CDR3 spans 15 residues. V gave up 5 bases and J gave up 4 bases, with 15 bases separating them.

The rearrangement joins TRBV3-1 to TRBJ2-1, with D tentatively TRBD2 (5 bases). The CDR3 totals 13 residues. Germline V gene data show CDR1 as LGHDT and CDR2 as YNNKEL (reference sequence). V shed 3 bases and J shed 8 bases, with 11 bases lying between them. As DNA, the CDR3 is TGTGCCAGCAGCCATAGCGAAGGTGATGAGCAGTTCTTC. Translation: CASSHSEGDEQFF.

The chain combines TRBV20-1 with TRBJ2-3; 11 bases are shared with TRBD1. Germline CDR1 and CDR2: DFQATT and SNEGSKA (reference sequence). V trimming: 8 bases; J trimming: 4 bases; junction bases outside the gene matches: 11. This CDR3 contains 15 residues. The CDR3 coding sequence is TGCAGTACCCGGACCGGGACAGGGGGGCCAGATACGCAGTATTTT. Amino acids: CSTRTGTGGPDTQYF.

The rearrangement links TRBV29-1 to TRBJ1-1; no reliable D call. Between the trimmed V and J ends, which lost 6 bases and 0 bases, there was a span of 14 bases. There are 14 residues in the CDR3. Germline assignment: CDR1 SQVTM and CDR2 ANQGSEA. The CDR3 nucleotides read TGCAGCGTCGCCTACCCCCTTATGAACACTGAAGCTTTCTTT. Translating gives CSVAYPLMNTEAFF.